The clone carrying this T cell receptor beta chain was counted a few times. These data are taken from a study of CD8+ T cells in alopecia areata. Indicated treatment: oral pan-JAK inhibitor, 5-10 mg twice daily. Specimens obtained from alopecia areata patients comprised lesional scalp punch biopsies and peripheral blood. V lost 3 bases, J lost 2 bases, and 6 bases stayed unmatched. CDR3 size: 16 residues. Germline lookup yields CDR1 MGHDK and CDR2 SYGVNS. Sequencing relied on a cDNA template that was reverse transcribed from extracted RNA. Some clones are missing from TCRdb's copy, which holds only in-frame ones; the method was immunoSEQ multiplex PCR. This sample has around 170,000 clones, with approximately 50% found just once.

The chain has TRBV25-1 and TRBJ2-3; 9 nucleotides align to TRBD1. The source is a human donor with alopecia areata. Sequencing used CD8+ T cells sorted from blood, obtained at approximately week 52, from a patient treated with tofacitinib. The CDR3 bases are TGTGCCAGCAGTGAGGGGACAGGGAGGCCCACAGATACGCAGTATTTT. Translating gives CASSEGTGRPTDTQYF.